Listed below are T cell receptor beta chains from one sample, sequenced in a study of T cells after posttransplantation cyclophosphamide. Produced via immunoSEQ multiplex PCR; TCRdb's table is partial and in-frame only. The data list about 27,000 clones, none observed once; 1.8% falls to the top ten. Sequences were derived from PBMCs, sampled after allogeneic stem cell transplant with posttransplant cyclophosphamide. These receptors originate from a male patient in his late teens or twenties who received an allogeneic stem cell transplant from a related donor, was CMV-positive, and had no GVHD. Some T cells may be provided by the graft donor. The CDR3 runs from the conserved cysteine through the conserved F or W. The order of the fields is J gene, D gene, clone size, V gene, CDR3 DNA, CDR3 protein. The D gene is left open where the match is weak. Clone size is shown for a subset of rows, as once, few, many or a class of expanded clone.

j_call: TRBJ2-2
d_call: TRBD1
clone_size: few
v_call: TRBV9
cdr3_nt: TGTGCCAGCAGCACAAGGGGGCTAGCAGCCACCGGGGAGCTGTTTTTT
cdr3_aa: CASSTRGLAATGELFF

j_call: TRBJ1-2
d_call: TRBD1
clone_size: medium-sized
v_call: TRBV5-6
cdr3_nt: TGTGCCAGCAGCCTACCACAGGGGGACGGCTACACCTTC
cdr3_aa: CASSLPQGDGYTF

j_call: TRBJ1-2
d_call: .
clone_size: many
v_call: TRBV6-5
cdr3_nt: TGTGCCAGCAGTTATTGGTGGGAGGGAGGCTCCTATGGCTACACCTTC
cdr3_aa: CASSYWWEGGSYGYTF

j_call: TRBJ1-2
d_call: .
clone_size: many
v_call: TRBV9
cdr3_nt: TGTGCCAGCAGCCCTAGGGGCAGGGAGGAGGGCTACACCTTC
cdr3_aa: CASSPRGREEGYTF

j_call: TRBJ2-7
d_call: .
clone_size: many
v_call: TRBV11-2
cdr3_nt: TGTGCCAGCAGCCCGATGACAGTCTACGAGCAGTACTTC
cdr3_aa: CASSPMTVYEQYF

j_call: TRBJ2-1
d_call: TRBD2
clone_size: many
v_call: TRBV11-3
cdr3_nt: TGTGCCAGCAGCTCTAGCGGGAGGGGCAATGAGCAGTTCTTC
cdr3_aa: CASSSSGRGNEQFF

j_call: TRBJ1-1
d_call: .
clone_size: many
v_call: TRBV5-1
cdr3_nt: TGCGCCAGCAGCTGGCGACGCGGAGGGGACACTGAAGCTTTCTTT
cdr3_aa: CASSWRRGGDTEAFF

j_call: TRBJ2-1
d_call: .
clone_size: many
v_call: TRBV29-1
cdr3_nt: TGCAGCGTTGGACGCCCTGCGGGTGAGCAGTTCTTC
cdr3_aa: CSVGRPAGEQFF

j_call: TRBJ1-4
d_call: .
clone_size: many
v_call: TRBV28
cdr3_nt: TGTGCCAGCAGTTTCTTCGGAACAGGAGTAGGAAAACTGTTTTTT
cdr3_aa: CASSFFGTGVGKLFF

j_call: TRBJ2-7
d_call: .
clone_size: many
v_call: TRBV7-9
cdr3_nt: TGTGCCAGCAGCCTCCTAGCTGACGAGCAGTACTTC
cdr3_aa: CASSLLADEQYF

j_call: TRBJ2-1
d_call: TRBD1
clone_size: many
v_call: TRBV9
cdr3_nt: TGTGCCAGCAGCGGTCAGGGGGCCTCCTACAATGAGCAGTTCTTC
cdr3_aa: CASSGQGASYNEQFF

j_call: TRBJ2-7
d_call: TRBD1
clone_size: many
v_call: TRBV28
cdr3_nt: TGTGCCAGCAGTTTAATGGCCCTTGACAGGGGACTCGAGCAGTACTTC
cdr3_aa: CASSLMALDRGLEQYF

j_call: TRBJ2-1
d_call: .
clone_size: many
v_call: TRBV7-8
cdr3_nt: TGTGCCAGCAGCGATAGCTCCTGGGAGAATGAGCAGTTCTTC
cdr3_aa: CASSDSSWENEQFF

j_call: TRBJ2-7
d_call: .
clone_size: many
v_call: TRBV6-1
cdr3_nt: TGTGCCAGCAGTGCAGAAAGCGGCTCCTACGAGCAGTACTTC
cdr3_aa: CASSAESGSYEQYF

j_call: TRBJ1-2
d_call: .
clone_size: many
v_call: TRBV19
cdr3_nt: TGTGCCAGTAGTTCCGGGGAAAGCTACACCTTC
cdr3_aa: CASSSGESYTF

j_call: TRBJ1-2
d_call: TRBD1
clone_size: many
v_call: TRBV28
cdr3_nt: TGTGCCAGCAGTCCCCCCGGCAGGGGGCCAAATGGCTACACCTTC
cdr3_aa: CASSPPGRGPNGYTF

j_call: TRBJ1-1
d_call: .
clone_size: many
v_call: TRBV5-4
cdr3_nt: TGTGCCAGCAGCCCGGGGTTTGGCACTGAAGCTTTCTTT
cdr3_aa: CASSPGFGTEAFF

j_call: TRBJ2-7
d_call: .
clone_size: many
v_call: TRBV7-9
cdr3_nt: TGTGCCAGCAGCTCTATATTTTCTAAGGCGGGCCACTCCTACGAGCAGTACTTC
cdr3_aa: CASSSIFSKAGHSYEQYF

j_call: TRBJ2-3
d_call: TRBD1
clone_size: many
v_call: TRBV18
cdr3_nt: TGTGCCAGCTCACCATCCGGGACAGGTACAGATACGCAGTATTTT
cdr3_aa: CASSPSGTGTDTQYF

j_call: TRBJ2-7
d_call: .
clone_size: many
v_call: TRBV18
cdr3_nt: TGTGCCAGCTCACCACACCCAGACAGTTCCTACGAGCAGTACTTC
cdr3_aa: CASSPHPDSSYEQYF

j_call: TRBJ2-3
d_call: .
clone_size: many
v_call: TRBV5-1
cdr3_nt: TGCGCCAGCAGCTCGACAGGTTATTTTGCAGATACGCAGTATTTT
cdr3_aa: CASSSTGYFADTQYF

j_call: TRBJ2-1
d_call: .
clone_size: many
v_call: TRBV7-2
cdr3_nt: TGTGCCAGCAGCTTTAAACAGGGGGCGGGGGGTGAGCAGTTCTTC
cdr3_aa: CASSFKQGAGGEQFF

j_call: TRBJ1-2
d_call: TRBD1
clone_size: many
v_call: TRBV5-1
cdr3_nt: TGCGCCAGCAGTCCCGGGACAGCCCTCATCTATGGCTACACCTTC
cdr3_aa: CASSPGTALIYGYTF

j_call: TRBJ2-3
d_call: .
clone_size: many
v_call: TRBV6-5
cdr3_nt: TGTGCCAGCAGTTACCTTCCGGGACAATGGGATACGCAGTATTTT
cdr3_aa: CASSYLPGQWDTQYF

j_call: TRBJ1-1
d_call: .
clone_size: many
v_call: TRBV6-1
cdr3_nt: TGTGCCAGCAGTGTAAGCAGGGTCTCTAACACTGAAGCTTTCTTT
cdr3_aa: CASSVSRVSNTEAFF

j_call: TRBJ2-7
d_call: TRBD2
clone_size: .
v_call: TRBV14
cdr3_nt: TGTGCCAGCAGCCCACCGCGGGGGAACTACGAGCAGTACTTC
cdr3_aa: CASSPPRGNYEQYF

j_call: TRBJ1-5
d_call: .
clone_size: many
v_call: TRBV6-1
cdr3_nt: TGTGCCAGCCGTCAAGTACAGCCCCAGCATTTT
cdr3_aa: CASRQVQPQHF

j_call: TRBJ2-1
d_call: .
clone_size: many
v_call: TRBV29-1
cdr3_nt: TGCAGCGTCCCTGGGGCAACCCAGAGGAATGAGCAGTTCTTC
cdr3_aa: CSVPGATQRNEQFF

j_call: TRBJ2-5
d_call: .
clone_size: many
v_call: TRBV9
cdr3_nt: TGTGCCAGCAGCGTAGAAGTGACAGCAGAGACCCAGTACTTC
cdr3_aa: CASSVEVTAETQYF

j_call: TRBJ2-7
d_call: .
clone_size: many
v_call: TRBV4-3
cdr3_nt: TGCGCCAGCAGCCCTGATGCGGGGCTCTCCTACGAGCAGTACTTC
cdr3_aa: CASSPDAGLSYEQYF

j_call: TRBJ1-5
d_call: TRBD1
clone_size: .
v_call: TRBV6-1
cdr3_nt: TGTGCCAGCAGTGGGGGGACAGGGGGCTCGCGCAATCAGGCCCAGCATTTT
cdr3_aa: CASSGGTGGSRNQAQHF

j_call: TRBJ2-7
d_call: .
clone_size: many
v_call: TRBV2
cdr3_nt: TGTGCCAGCAGGGACTTATACGCCTACGAGCAGTACTTC
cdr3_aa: CASRDLYAYEQYF

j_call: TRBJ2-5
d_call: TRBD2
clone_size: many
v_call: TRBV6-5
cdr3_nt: TGTGCCAGTTCCCCCCCGGGGGGGGTGGCCCAGTACTTC
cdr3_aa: CASSPPGGVAQYF

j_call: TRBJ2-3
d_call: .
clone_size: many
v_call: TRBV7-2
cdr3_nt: TGTGCCAGCAGCCATACAGGGTTGCCAGGGTATACGCAGTATTTT
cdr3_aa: CASSHTGLPGYTQYF

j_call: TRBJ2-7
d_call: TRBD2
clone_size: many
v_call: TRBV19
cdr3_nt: TGTGCCAGTAGACTAGCGGGTACCTACGAGCAGTACTTC
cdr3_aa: CASRLAGTYEQYF

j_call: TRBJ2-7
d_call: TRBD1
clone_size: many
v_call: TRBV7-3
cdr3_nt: TGTGCCAGCAGCTTAACCGGGACAGGGATGGACGAGCAGTACTTC
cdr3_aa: CASSLTGTGMDEQYF

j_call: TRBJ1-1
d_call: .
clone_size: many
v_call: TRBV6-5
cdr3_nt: TGTGCCAGCAGTTGGGGGACGGAGGGAGGCACTGAAGCTTTCTTT
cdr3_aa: CASSWGTEGGTEAFF

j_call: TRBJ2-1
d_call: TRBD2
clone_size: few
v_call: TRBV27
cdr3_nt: TGTGCCAGCAGCTCCCTGAGCGGGAGTTCCTACAATGAGCAGTTCTTC
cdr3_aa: CASSSLSGSSYNEQFF

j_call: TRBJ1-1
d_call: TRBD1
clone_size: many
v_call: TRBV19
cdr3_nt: TGTGCCAGTAGTATAATTGGTACAGGGGGAAGGGCTGAAGCTTTCTTT
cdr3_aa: CASSIIGTGGRAEAFF

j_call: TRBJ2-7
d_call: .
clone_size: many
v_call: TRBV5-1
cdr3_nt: TGCGCCAGCAGCTCAGGCCCAGGGGACCACGAGCAGTACTTC
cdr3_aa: CASSSGPGDHEQYF

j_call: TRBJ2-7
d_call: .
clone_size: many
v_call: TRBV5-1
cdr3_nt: TGCGCCAGCAGCAACCGGGACAAGGGTTACGAGCAGTACTTC
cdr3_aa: CASSNRDKGYEQYF

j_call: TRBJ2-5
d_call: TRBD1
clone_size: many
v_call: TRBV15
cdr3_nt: TGTGCCACCAGGGTAGGGGGCGCGGAAGAGACCCAGTACTTC
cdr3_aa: CATRVGGAEETQYF

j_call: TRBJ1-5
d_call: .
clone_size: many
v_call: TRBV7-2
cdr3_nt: TGTGCCAGCAGCTACAGCTCCCAGCCCCAGCATTTT
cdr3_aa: CASSYSSQPQHF

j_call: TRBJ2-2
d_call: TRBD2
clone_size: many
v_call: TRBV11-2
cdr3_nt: TGTGCCAGCAGCTCGCCGGGACTAGCGCCTTTCACCGGGGAGCTGTTTTTT
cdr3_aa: CASSSPGLAPFTGELFF

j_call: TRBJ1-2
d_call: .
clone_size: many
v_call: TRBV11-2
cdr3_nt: TGTGCCAGCAGCACGGCAGGGCTCGGAGGCTACACCTTC
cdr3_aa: CASSTAGLGGYTF

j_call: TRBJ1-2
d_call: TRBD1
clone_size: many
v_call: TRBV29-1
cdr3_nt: TGCAGCGTTGAGGGACAGCATACAATCTATGGCTACACCTTC
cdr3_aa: CSVEGQHTIYGYTF

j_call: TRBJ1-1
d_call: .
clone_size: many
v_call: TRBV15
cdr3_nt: TGTGCCACGCACGGGCTCCAGGGAGGAGCTTTCTTT
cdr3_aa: CATHGLQGGAFF

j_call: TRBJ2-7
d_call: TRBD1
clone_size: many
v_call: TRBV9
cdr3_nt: TGTGCCAGCAGCGTAGCGGGACAGGGTTTAAACGAGCAGTACTTC
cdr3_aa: CASSVAGQGLNEQYF

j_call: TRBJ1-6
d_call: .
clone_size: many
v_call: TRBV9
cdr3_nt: TGTGCCAGCAGCCCAAGGGGGTCCGAATCACCCCTCCACTTT
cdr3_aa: CASSPRGSESPLHF

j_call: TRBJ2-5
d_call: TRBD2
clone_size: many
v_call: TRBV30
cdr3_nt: TGTGCCTGGACCAAGGGACTAGCGGGGGCCGGGGAGACCCAGTACTTC
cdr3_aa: CAWTKGLAGAGETQYF

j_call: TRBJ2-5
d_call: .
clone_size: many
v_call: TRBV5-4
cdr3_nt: TGTGCCAGCAGCCCCGCGGGCGTCGCAGAGACCCAGTACTTC
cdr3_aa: CASSPAGVAETQYF

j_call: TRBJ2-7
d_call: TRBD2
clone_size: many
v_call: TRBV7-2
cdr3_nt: TGTGCCAGCAGCTTAGGCCCCCTAGCGGGGGTCCCCTACGAGCAGTACTTC
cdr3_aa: CASSLGPLAGVPYEQYF

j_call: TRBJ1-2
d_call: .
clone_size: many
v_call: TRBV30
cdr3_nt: TGTGCCTGGAGCAGTACAGCCTATGGCTACACCTTC
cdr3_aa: CAWSSTAYGYTF

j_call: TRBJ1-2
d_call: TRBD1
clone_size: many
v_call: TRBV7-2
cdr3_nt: TGTGCCAGCAGCTTAGTGGGGACAGGGGTTCCATATGGCTACACCTTC
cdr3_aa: CASSLVGTGVPYGYTF

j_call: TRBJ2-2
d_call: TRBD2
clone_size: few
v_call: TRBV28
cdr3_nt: TGTGCCAGCAGTTTATTCCATTATCGACTAGCGGGCAACACCGGGGAGCTGTTTTTT
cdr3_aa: CASSLFHYRLAGNTGELFF

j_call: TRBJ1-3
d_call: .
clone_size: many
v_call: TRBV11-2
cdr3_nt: TGTGCCAGCAGCTTCAGGGCCACTTCGGCCATATATTTT
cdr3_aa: CASSFRATSAIYF

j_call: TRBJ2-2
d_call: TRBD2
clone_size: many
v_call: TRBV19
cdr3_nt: TGTGCCAGTAGTACCGGAAGACTAGCGGGAGACACCGGGGAGCTGTTTTTT
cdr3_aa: CASSTGRLAGDTGELFF

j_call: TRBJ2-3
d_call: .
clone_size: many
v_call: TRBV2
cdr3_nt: TGTGCCAGCAGTGAATTGGGGGGTATTGGCACAGATACGCAGTATTTT
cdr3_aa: CASSELGGIGTDTQYF

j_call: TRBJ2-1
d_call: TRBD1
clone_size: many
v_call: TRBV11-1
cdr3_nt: TGTGCCAGCAGCTTTGGGCAGGGGGCGCGAAATGAGCAGTTCTTC
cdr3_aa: CASSFGQGARNEQFF